The sequence of this TCR beta chain was determined in a study of T-cell memory formation after mild COVID-19. A remark on this clonotype: Its cognate antigen is unknown.

Study-level results: Clones contracting over day 15 to 85 were CD4/CD8 balanced, with later expanders leaning CD4+. Memory cells collected pre-infection included some clones that later responded, suggesting cross-reactive memory joined.

The germline V gene has CDR1 KGHSH and CDR2 LQKENI. V lost 1 base to trimming and J lost 0 bases, with 12 bases between them. The CDR3 is 16 amino acids. TCRdb re-analysed the 5' RACE reads in MiXCR, keeping a single row per CDR3 protein. The sample consists of hundreds of thousands of distinct CDR3 sequences, 15% to 20% of them appearing once. The sample taken for sequencing was PBMCs or a T cell subset sorted from them (not recorded which). V usage is TRBV18 and J usage is TRBJ1-2, with a weak D call TRBD1 (6 bases). This TCR came from an adult woman who had mild COVID-19 (a few samples of this study predate the infection). Cell type and time point are not known. CDR3 nucleotides: TGTGCCAGCTCACCACAGACGGGGGCGCCTAACTATGGCTACACCTTC. It specifies CASSPQTGAPNYGYTF.